The 7 T cell receptor beta chains below come from one sample, sequenced in a study of T cells in Graves' hyperthyroidism and ophthalmopathy. From RNA transcripts, TCR beta CDR3 regions were amplified. With the HTBI primer set, the TCR CDR3 went through a first round of RT-PCR. Each CDR3 protein gets one entry after TCRdb re-called the multiplex PCR reads with MiXCR. The data contain about 420,000 distinct CDR3 sequences, roughly an eighth of them singletons. The sequenced sample was blood. The receptor source for this set is a woman younger than 35 with Graves' hyperthyroidism.

This clonotype was seen many times. The V and J genes are TRBV5-1 and TRBJ1-1; no clear D gene. V was trimmed by 2 bases and J by 2 bases, leaving 13 bases between them. The CDR3 extends over 15 amino acids. Germline CDR1 and CDR2: SGHRS and YFSETQ. CDR3 protein: CASSLLRQSNTEAFF. DNA for the CDR3: TGCGCCAGCAGCTTACTTCGGCAGAGTAACACTGAAGCTTTCTTT.

This clonotype occurred a few times. The chain carries TRBV19 and TRBJ2-1; 7 bases map to TRBD2. Unmatched junction bases numbered 14, after V lost 3 bases and J lost 9 bases. There are 16 residues in the CDR3. From germline, CDR1 is LNHDA and CDR2 SQIVND (reference sequence). The CDR3 sequence is CASSIPSGGSIGEQFF. The CDR3 nucleotides are TGTGCCAGTAGTATTCCCTCGGGCGGGAGCATCGGTGAGCAGTTCTTC. Together with reference TRBV19 and TRBJ2-1, the CDR3 gives the full variable domain: DGGITQSPKYLFRKEGQNVTLSCEQNLNHDAMYWYRQDPGQGLRLIYYSQIVNDFQKGDIAEGYSVSREKKESFPLTVTSAQKNPTAFYLCASSIPSGGSIGEQFFGPGTRLTVL.

This clonotype was counted a few times. The genes are TRBV5-4 and TRBJ2-7, with TRBD1 matching 8 bases. Germline V CDR1 and CDR2: SGHNT, YYREEE (reference sequence). The CDR3 runs 16 residues. V lost 0 bases to trimming and J lost 2 bases; unmatched junction nucleotides: 7. The CDR3 DNA reads as TGTGCCAGCAGCTTGGCCCCTGGACAGGGAACCTACGAGCAGTACTTC. Residues: CASSLAPGQGTYEQYF.

There are many counts of this clonotype. The chain joins TRBV20-1 to TRBJ2-5, with 7 bases fitting TRBD2. CDR3 length: 15 amino acids. V was clipped by 4 bases and J by 7 bases; unmatched bases: 15. The germline V gene has CDR1 DFQATT and CDR2 SNEGSKA (reference sequence). This chain's CDR3 is CSAIRSNFPGGTQYF. The DNA for the CDR3 is TGCAGTGCTATACGCAGTAACTTCCCGGGGGGGACCCAGTACTTC.

The chain recombines TRBV7-9 with TRBJ1-5; D gene uncertain. The CDR3 is made up of 15 amino acids. CDR1 SEHNR and CDR2 FQNEAQ come from the germline V gene (reference sequence). Trimming took 1 base from V and 7 from J, leaving 14 bases between them. This CDR3 reads CASSLGGLGGQPQHF. For the CDR3, the DNA is TGTGCCAGCAGCTTAGGTGGGCTGGGTGGGCAGCCCCAGCATTTT. The whole variable domain, filled in from reference TRBV7-9 and TRBJ1-5, reads DTGVSQNPRHKITKRGQNVTFRCDPISEHNRLYWYRQTLGQGPEFLTYFQNEAQLEKSRLLSDRFSAERPKGSFSTLEIQRTEQGDSAMYLCASSLGGLGGQPQHFGDGTRLSIL.

This clonotype was found many times. The V call is TRBV11-2, the J call TRBJ1-2, with D possibly matching TRBD1 (5 bases). V lost 3 bases and J lost 4, with 15 bases in between. CDR3 length equals 15 residues. Germline loops: CDR1 SGHAT, CDR2 FQNNGV. In DNA, the CDR3 is TGTGCCAGCAGCTTGACGGAGGGGAAGGGCTATGGCTACACCTTC. Protein: CASSLTEGKGYGYTF.

This clonotype was counted a few times. This chain links TRBV4-1 with TRBJ2-4; the D is unclear. V was shortened by 0 bases and J by 6 bases, with 12 bases between the two germline ends. The V gene's germline CDR1 is MGHRA and CDR2 YSYEKL. The CDR3 covers 15 residues. Here the CDR3 DNA reads TGCGCCAGCAGCCAAGAGGACGTGAAGAGAAACATTCAGTACTTC. It yields the protein CASSQEDVKRNIQYF.